The 3 T cell receptor beta chains presented below share a single source sample, sequenced in a study of blood T cell repertoires in COVID-19. This table comes from immunoSEQ multiplex PCR, and its TCRdb copy is limited to in-frame clones, with some not included. The sample consists of almost 90,000 clones, 75% to 90% of them appearing once. The specimen sequenced was peripheral blood. The receptors stem from a man older than 75 with acute or convalescent COVID-19.

This rearrangement joins TRBV4-3 to TRBJ2-1; D unclear. Trimming left V 4 bases short and J 9 bases short, with 19 bases between. This CDR3 region has 15 residues. Germline V gene lookup returns CDR1 LGHNA and CDR2 YSLEER. The DNA of the CDR3 is TGCGCCAGCAGCCCGACCCCGCTAGAGCTCGGTGAGCAGTTCTTC. This encodes CASSPTPLELGEQFF.

This clone was detected a few times. The rearrangement links TRBV30 to TRBJ1-6, with D tentatively TRBD1 (6 bases). Germline CDR1 GTSNPN, CDR2 SVGIG (reference sequence). Trimming took 0 bases from V and 3 from J, leaving 9 bases between them. The CDR3 is 15 amino acids. CDR3 bases: TGTGCCTGGAGTGTATTGGGACACTATAATTCACCCCTCCACTTT. Its protein product is CAWSVLGHYNSPLHF.

The chain recombines TRBV25-1 with TRBJ2-7; 9 nucleotides align to TRBD1. V lost 3 bases to trimming and J lost 2 bases; unmatched junction nucleotides: 5. The CDR3 contains 15 residues. Germline V gene data show CDR1 as MGHDK and CDR2 as SYGVNS. CDR3 residues: CASSDPGDRAYEQYF. The CDR3 DNA is TGTGCCAGCAGTGATCCCGGGGACAGGGCCTACGAGCAGTACTTC.